Below, 18 T cell receptor beta chains from the same sample are listed, as sequenced in a study of response to subunit inactivated influenza vaccine. TCRdb used MiXCR to reprocess the RT-PCR reads, holding one entry per CDR3 protein. Of a few hundred thousand distinct CDR3 sequences listed, 20% to 25% were seen once; the top ten hold approximately 10%. The input for sequencing was PBMCs from blood, taken about 20 months after vaccination. Receptor source: a man aged 50 to 75 who received an inactivated influenza vaccine.

The CDR3 nucleotides read TGTGCCACCAGTCATGGTGGCTGGGCCCAGCATTTT. As protein: CATSHGGWAQHF. The chain has TRBV24-1 and TRBJ1-5; D unclear. The CDR3 length is 12 residues. Germline V gene lookup returns CDR1 KGHDR and CDR2 SFDVKD. V was pared by 6 bases and J by 11 bases, with 13 bases between.

This clonotype came up a few times. The J gene is TRBJ1-4, the V gene TRBV3-1; D is unclear. Germline CDR1 is LGHDT and CDR2 is YNNKEL (reference sequence). V shed 9 bases and J shed 5 bases, with 10 bases lying between them. The CDR3 spans 12 residues. This CDR3 is CASKRGNEKLFF. The CDR3 nucleotides read TGTGCCAGTAAACGAGGGAATGAAAAACTGTTTTTT.

This chain links TRBV27 with TRBJ1-4, with no clear D. With 4 bases removed from V and 11 bases from J, the gap between germline ends came to 11 bases. Per the germline V gene, CDR1 is MNHEY and CDR2 is SMNVEV (reference sequence). CDR3 size: 12 residues. The CDR3 DNA reads TGTGCCAGCAGTTCAACACTGGGGAAACTGTTTTTT. It specifies CASSSTLGKLFF.

This clonotype was counted between two and nine times. V is TRBV6-2 or TRBV6-3 and J is TRBJ1-1, with unresolved D. Germline assignment: CDR1 MNHEY and CDR2 SVGEGT. This CDR3 region has 13 residues. V was pared by 5 bases and J by 4 bases, with 11 bases between. The CDR3 protein is CASSHGPRTEAFF. The CDR3 region has the DNA TGTGCCAGCAGTCACGGCCCTCGCACTGAAGCTTTCTTT.

This clonotype was found many times. This chain connects TRBV5-1 to TRBJ2-7; either TRBD1 or TRBD2 may fit D (5 bases each). V gave up 1 base and J gave up 2 bases, with 10 bases separating them. Germline V gene data show CDR1 as SGHRS and CDR2 as YFSETQ. The CDR3 is 14 amino acids. The CDR3, as DNA: TGCGCCAGCAGCTTGAGGGACGGAGCCTACGAGCAGTACTTC. It specifies CASSLRDGAYEQYF. Using reference TRBV5-1 and TRBJ2-7 for the parts outside the CDR3, the full variable domain is KAGVTQTPRYLIKTRGQQVTLSCSPISGHRSVSWYQQTPGQGLQFLFEYFSETQRNKGNFPGRFSGRQFSNSRSEMNVSTLELGDSALYLCASSLRDGAYEQYFGPGTRLTVT.

This chain connects TRBV7-9 to TRBJ2-1; 12 bases are shared with TRBD2. The CDR3 runs to 16 residues. Germline V gives CDR1 SEHNR, CDR2 FQNEAQ (reference sequence). V dropped 5 bases and J dropped 7; count of bases not matched to a gene: 9. The CDR3 sequence: CASSARTSGTRNEQFF. The CDR3 DNA is TGTGCCAGCAGCGCCAGGACTAGCGGGACTCGGAATGAGCAGTTCTTC.

This chain connects TRBV28 to TRBJ2-1; TRBD2 aligns across 8 bases. This CDR3 contains 17 residues. The J segment lost 1 base and the V segment lost 6 bases, leaving 11 bases of the junction unmatched. Germline V CDR1 and CDR2: MDHEN, SYDVKM. CDR3 nucleotide sequence: TGTGCCAGCAGACGCATCGGTACTAGCGGATCCTACAATGAGCAGTTCTTC. It translates to CASRRIGTSGSYNEQFF.

This clonotype was seen a handful of times. V is TRBV3-1 and J is TRBJ1-5, with D possibly being TRBD1 (5 bases). This CDR3 comprises 17 residues. Trimming pared 0 bases from V and 6 bases from J, leaving 18 bases between. Germline assignment: CDR1 LGHDT and CDR2 YNNKEL (reference sequence). CDR3 nucleotides: TGTGCCAGCAGCCAAGATAGGGACCCACTTAGGGGTCAGCCCCAGCATTTT. It codes for CASSQDRDPLRGQPQHF.

The chain couples TRBV6-1 to TRBJ2-4; tentatively, D is TRBD1 (6 bases). Trimming stripped 6 bases from V and 2 bases from J, with 8 bases between. This CDR3 has 13 amino acids. Germline values: CDR1 MNHNS, CDR2 SASEGT. The CDR3, as DNA: TGTGCCAGCAGCAGGGACACCAAAAACATTCAGTACTTC. This encodes CASSRDTKNIQYF.

This clonotype was observed at least ten times. The chain recombines TRBV7-9 with TRBJ1-2, with TRBD1 matching 9 bases. This CDR3 spans 16 amino acids. Germline V lookup: CDR1 SEHNR, CDR2 FQNEAQ (reference sequence). J gave up 6 bases and V 4 bases, and 12 bases lay outside the gene matches. The CDR3 DNA reads as TGTGCCAGCAGCTACCCGGGACAGGGAATTTCTGATGGCTACACCTTC. Translating gives CASSYPGQGISDGYTF.

This clonotype was recorded many times. The chain couples TRBV2 to TRBJ1-5; D may be TRBD1 (6 bases). The CDR3 runs to 15 residues. Germline CDR1 and CDR2: SNHLY and FYNNEI. Trimming removed 3 bases at V and 0 bases at J, with 9 bases between. In nucleotides, the CDR3 is TGTGCCAGCAGTGACGGCAGGGGTAGCAATCAGCCCCAGCATTTT. Translation: CASSDGRGSNQPQHF.

The V gene is TRBV29-1, the J gene TRBJ2-5, with D perhaps TRBD1 (6 bases). This CDR3 is built from 14 residues. The germline V and J ends were trimmed by 6 bases and 3 bases, with 17 bases remaining between them. Germline values: CDR1 SQVTM, CDR2 ANQGSEA. Here the CDR3 DNA reads TGCAGCGTGGGGGATAGGGGGAAGGAAGAGACCCAGTACTTC. As protein: CSVGDRGKEETQYF.

The chain employs TRBV5-1 and TRBJ2-7; D gene uncertain. CDR3 size: 12 residues. The ends were cut back, 2 bases at V and 6 bases at J, with 9 bases in the middle. In germline, CDR1 is SGHRS, CDR2 YFSETQ. Here the CDR3 DNA reads TGCGCCAGCAGCTTATCAGAAGGCGAGCAGTACTTC. Protein sequence: CASSLSEGEQYF.

CDR3 nucleotide sequence: TGCAGCGCCGGACAGCTGTTGGGTGAGCAGTTCTTC. Residues: CSAGQLLGEQFF. The V and J genes are TRBV29-1 and TRBJ2-1; possible D gene TRBD1, 6 bases. V shed 7 bases and J shed 9 bases, with 16 bases lying between them. The CDR3 runs 12 residues. From germline, CDR1 is SQVTM and CDR2 ANQGSEA.

The gene calls are TRBV7-9 and TRBJ2-3; D is undetermined. Germline assignment: CDR1 SEHNR and CDR2 FQNEAQ (reference sequence). This CDR3 comprises 12 residues. The V end was cut by 6 bases, the J end by 4 bases, with 8 bases between. DNA of the CDR3: TGTGCCAGCAGTTCCAGAGCAGATACGCAGTATTTT. Translating gives CASSSRADTQYF.

The chain has TRBV20-1 and TRBJ2-1; D tentatively reads TRBD1 or TRBD2 (6 bases each). The germline V gene encodes CDR1 DFQATT and CDR2 SNEGSKA (reference sequence). The CDR3 loop spans 14 amino acids. V was trimmed by 5 bases and J by 8 bases, leaving 19 bases between them. The CDR3 loop reads CSASPRGRLDEQFF. The CDR3 DNA sequence: TGCAGTGCTTCCCCACGGGGGCGCCTCGATGAGCAGTTCTTC.

The chain recombines TRBV5-1 with TRBJ2-1, with a weak D call TRBD1 (6 bases). Germline V lookup: CDR1 SGHRS, CDR2 YFSETQ. The CDR3 length is 15 residues. V lost 0 bases, J lost 0 bases, and 7 bases lay in between. The CDR3 coding sequence is TGCGCCAGCAGCTTGGACAGGGCCTCCTACAATGAGCAGTTCTTC. It encodes CASSLDRASYNEQFF. Together with reference TRBV5-1 and TRBJ2-1, the CDR3 gives the full variable domain: KAGVTQTPRYLIKTRGQQVTLSCSPISGHRSVSWYQQTPGQGLQFLFEYFSETQRNKGNFPGRFSGRQFSNSRSEMNVSTLELGDSALYLCASSLDRASYNEQFFGPGTRLTVL.

The chain couples TRBV28 to TRBJ2-1; 8 nucleotides align to TRBD2. The CDR3 covers 15 residues. V was clipped by 5 bases and J by 5 bases; unmatched bases: 8. From germline, CDR1 is MDHEN and CDR2 SYDVKM. The CDR3 here is CASSPPGLVNNEQFF. The DNA of the CDR3 is TGTGCCAGCAGTCCACCGGGACTAGTTAACAATGAGCAGTTCTTC.